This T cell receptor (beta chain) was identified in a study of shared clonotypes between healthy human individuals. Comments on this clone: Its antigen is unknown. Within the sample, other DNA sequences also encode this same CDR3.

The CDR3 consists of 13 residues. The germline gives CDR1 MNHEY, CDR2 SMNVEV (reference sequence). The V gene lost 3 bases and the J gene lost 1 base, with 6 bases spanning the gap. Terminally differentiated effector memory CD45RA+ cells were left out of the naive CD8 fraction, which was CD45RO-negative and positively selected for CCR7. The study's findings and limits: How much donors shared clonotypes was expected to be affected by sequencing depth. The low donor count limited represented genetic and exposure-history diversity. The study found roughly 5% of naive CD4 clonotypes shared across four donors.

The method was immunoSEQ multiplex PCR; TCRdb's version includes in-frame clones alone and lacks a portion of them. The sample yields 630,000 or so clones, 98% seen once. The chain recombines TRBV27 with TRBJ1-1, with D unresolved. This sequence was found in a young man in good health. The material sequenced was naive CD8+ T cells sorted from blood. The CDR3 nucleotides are TGTGCCAGCAGTTTTAAAGGGAACACTGAAGCTTTCTTT. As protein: CASSFKGNTEAFF.